Below, one TCR beta chain is given with its context. Its antigen is still unknown. Generated by immunoSEQ multiplex PCR, the TCRdb table keeps only in-frame clones and is missing some. This table has approximately 140,000 clones, 85% to 95% appearing once. The data belong to a study of T cell responses to AZD1222 COVID-19 vaccine. Study-wide background: Pooling covered second doses at about 4 or about 12 weeks.

General study points: Sampling that yielded the repertoires occurred only after the peak T cell response. Two AZD1222 administrations were followed by greater Spike-specific TCR breadth and depth. Distributed over spike, vaccine-associated CD4 TCRs predominated at 160-218 and 743-854.

CDR3 size: 13 residues. Germline V gives CDR1 LGHNA, CDR2 YSLEER. V gave up 3 bases and J gave up 5 bases, with 10 bases separating them. This rearrangement joins TRBV4-3 to TRBJ1-2; D remains unclear. Sequences were derived from peripheral blood, sampled on day 0 of AZD1222 vaccination. The TCR was taken from an adult in good health. The DNA for the CDR3 is TGCGCCAGCAGCCAGGGCGTCTTTTATGGCTACACCTTC. Translation gives CASSQGVFYGYTF.